The next 2 T cell receptor beta chains were all read from a single sample in a study of cytotoxic CD8 clonotypes in ibrutinib-treated CLL. Sequencing used immunoSEQ multiplex PCR; TCRdb keeps in-frame clones, though not all of them. Counted here are about 330,000 clones, over 55% occurring once; the ten biggest clones make up 5% to 6.5%. The starting material was PBMCs, obtained after 36 months of ibrutinib treatment. These receptors all come from a human donor with chronic lymphocytic leukemia.

The table lists this clone with a count of one. The chain has TRBV18 and TRBJ1-1; 7 nucleotides match TRBD1. Germline V gene lookup returns CDR1 KGHSH and CDR2 LQKENI. Trimming took 1 base from V and 4 from J; bases not matched to a gene: 3. This CDR3 has 14 amino acids. The CDR3 DNA reads as TGTGCCAGCTCACCACTCTCAGGGGGCACTGAAGCTTTCTTT. This encodes CASSPLSGGTEAFF.

This clone appeared a few times. The chain employs TRBV19 and TRBJ1-2; perhaps TRBD1 as D (6 bases). V was cut by 5 bases and J by 5 bases, with 12 bases left in between. The CDR3 sequence is 13 residues long. Germline V gene data show CDR1 as LNHDA and CDR2 as SQIVND (reference sequence). CDR3 coding DNA: TGTGCCAGTAGTGCCGACAGGCTTTATGGCTACACCTTC. As protein: CASSADRLYGYTF.